These T cell receptor beta chains were read from a single sample in a study of cytomegalovirus exposure and HLA in healthy donors. Only in-frame clones appear in the TCRdb table, and some are missing; sequencing was by immunoSEQ multiplex PCR. The repertoire consists of over 120,000 clones, with approximately 84% occurring once and the leading ten covering over 9.5%. Sequencing was performed on PBMCs. The receptors shown here come from a woman between 55 and 75 years old in good health and CMV-seropositive. Each CDR3 is given with its conserved first and last residue. A D gene is named only where the DNA matches it firmly. Where a row states a size, it is once, few, many or the class of an expanded clone; other rows omit it.

CDR3aa	CDR3nt	abundance	d_gene	v_gene	j_gene
CASSQGGRYEQYF	TGCGCCAGCAGCCAAGGGGGGAGGTACGAGCAGTACTTC	.	.	TRBV4-3	TRBJ2-7
CASSFSGRGAFEQYF	TGTGCCAGCAGTTTTTCGGGCAGGGGAGCTTTCGAGCAGTACTTC	.	.	TRBV28	TRBJ2-7
CASSGQGEVYGYTF	TGTGCCAGCAGCGGGCAGGGGGAAGTTTATGGCTACACCTTC	few	TRBD1	TRBV7-2	TRBJ1-2
CARSLRTVEQFF	TGTGCCAGAAGCTTGAGGACAGTTGAGCAGTTCTTC	.	.	TRBV5-3	TRBJ2-1
CASSLEGGLVNQPQHF	TGTGCCAGCAGCTTAGAGGGGGGGCTTGTCAATCAGCCCCAGCATTTT	.	.	TRBV7-8	TRBJ1-5
CASSPYTAGEQYF	TGTGCCAGCAGCCCCTACACCGCGGGGGAGCAGTACTTC	.	.	TRBV11-2	TRBJ2-7
CASSPNAGAGTGELFF	TGTGCCAGCAGCCCCAATGCGGGGGCCGGCACCGGGGAGCTGTTTTTT	.	.	TRBV7-3	TRBJ2-2
CASSIGTSGNLGTDTQYF	TGTGCCAGTAGTATTGGGACTAGCGGGAACTTAGGCACAGATACGCAGTATTTT	.	TRBD2	TRBV19	TRBJ2-3
CASSPPERVINEQFF	TGTGCCAGCTCACCGCCGGAGCGGGTAATTAATGAGCAGTTCTTC	once	.	TRBV18	TRBJ2-1
CASSPGVSYNEQFF	TGTGCCAGCAGCCCGGGAGTCTCCTACAATGAGCAGTTCTTC	.	.	TRBV6-5	TRBJ2-1
CASAILAGEGAKNIQYF	TGCGCCAGCGCCATCTTAGCGGGAGAGGGAGCCAAAAACATTCAGTACTTC	.	TRBD2	TRBV4-1	TRBJ2-4
CASSGMTGWYNEQFF	TGTGCCAGCAGTGGAATGACGGGGTGGTACAATGAGCAGTTCTTC	.	.	TRBV6-1	TRBJ2-1
CASSGLTGGHGEKLFF	TGTGCCAGCAGTGGACTAACAGGGGGCCACGGTGAAAAACTGTTTTTT	.	TRBD1	TRBV25-1	TRBJ1-4
CASSLSEVTEAFF	TGTGCCAGCAGTTTATCCGAGGTTACTGAAGCTTTCTTT	.	.	TRBV27	TRBJ1-1
CASSRGTDLQNIQYF	TGTGCCAGTAGCCGGGGGACTGACCTCCAAAACATTCAGTACTTC	.	.	TRBV19	TRBJ2-4
CASSLEDRTYEQYF	TGCGCCAGCAGCTTGGAGGACAGGACCTACGAGCAGTACTTC	.	TRBD1	TRBV5-1	TRBJ2-7
CASSPQGGNQPQHF	TGTGCCAGCAGTCCACAGGGGGGCAATCAGCCCCAGCATTTT	.	TRBD1	TRBV28	TRBJ1-5